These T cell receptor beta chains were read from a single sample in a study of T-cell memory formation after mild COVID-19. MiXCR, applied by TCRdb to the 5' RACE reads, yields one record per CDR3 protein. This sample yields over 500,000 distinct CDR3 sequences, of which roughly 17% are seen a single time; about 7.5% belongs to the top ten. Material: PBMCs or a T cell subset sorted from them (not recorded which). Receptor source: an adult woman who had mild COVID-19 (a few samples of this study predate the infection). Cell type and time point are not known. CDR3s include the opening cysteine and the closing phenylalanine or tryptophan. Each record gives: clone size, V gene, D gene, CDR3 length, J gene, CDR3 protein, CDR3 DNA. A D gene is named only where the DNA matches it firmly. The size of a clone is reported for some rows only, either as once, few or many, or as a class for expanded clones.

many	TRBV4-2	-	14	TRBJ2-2	CASSQAGLTGELFF	TGTGCCAGCAGCCAGGCCGGTCTCACCGGGGAGCTGTTTTTT
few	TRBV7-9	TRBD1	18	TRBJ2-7	CASSSRHSGQGRTYEQYF	TGTGCCAGCAGCTCCCGTCACTCAGGACAGGGGAGGACCTACGAGCAGTACTTC
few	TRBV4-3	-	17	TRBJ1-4	CASSQAGLFATNEKLFF	TGCGCCAGCAGCCAGGCCGGATTATTTGCAACTAATGAAAAACTGTTTTTT
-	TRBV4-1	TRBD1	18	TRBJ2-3	CASSQVGIRPRGPDTQYF	TGCGCCAGCAGCCAAGTGGGCATCCGCCCAAGGGGGCCAGATACGCAGTATTTT
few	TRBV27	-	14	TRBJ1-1	CASSLWGAGTEAFF	TGTGCCAGCAGTCTGTGGGGGGCGGGAACTGAAGCTTTCTTT
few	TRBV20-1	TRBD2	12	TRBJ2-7	CSVAGAGFEQYF	TGCAGTGTTGCGGGAGCGGGGTTCGAGCAGTACTTC
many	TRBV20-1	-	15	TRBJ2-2	CSAFPGTLNTGELFF	TGCAGTGCCTTTCCGGGGACCCTGAACACCGGGGAGCTGTTTTTT
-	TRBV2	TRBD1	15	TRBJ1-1	CASSAEQGLPFEAFF	TGTGCCAGCAGTGCCGAACAGGGGCTGCCCTTTGAAGCTTTCTTT
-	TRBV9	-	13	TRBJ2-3	CASSVGTQDTQYF	TGTGCCAGCAGCGTCGGGACTCAAGATACGCAGTATTTT
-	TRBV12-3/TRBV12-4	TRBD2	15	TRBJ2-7	CASSPRLAGGTEQYF	TGTGCCAGCAGTCCACGATTAGCGGGAGGTACCGAGCAGTACTTC